The entry below gives a single T cell receptor beta chain sequence along with its context. This entry belongs to a study of blood T cell repertoires in COVID-19. Original processing methods: Reference gene primer amplification in the assay estimated nucleated cell counts. The data were produced by immunoSEQ multiplex PCR, yet TCRdb's version contains in-frame clones alone and is incomplete. The DNA was the basis for D and trimming; V, J and clone size are from that table. The sample consists of hundreds of thousands of clones, around 88% of them appearing once. This CDR3 is 13 amino acids long. Trimming took off 5 bases at V and 4 bases at J, with 12 bases between the two ends. CDR1 and CDR2 (germline): SGHTA, FQGNSA.

This receptor was identified in a man at least 80 years old with acute or convalescent COVID-19. V and J are TRBV7-2 and TRBJ2-7; D unresolved. The specimen sequenced was peripheral blood. The CDR3 sequence: CASSPGVYYEQYF. In nucleotides, the CDR3 is TGTGCCAGCAGCCCCGGAGTCTATTACGAGCAGTACTTC.